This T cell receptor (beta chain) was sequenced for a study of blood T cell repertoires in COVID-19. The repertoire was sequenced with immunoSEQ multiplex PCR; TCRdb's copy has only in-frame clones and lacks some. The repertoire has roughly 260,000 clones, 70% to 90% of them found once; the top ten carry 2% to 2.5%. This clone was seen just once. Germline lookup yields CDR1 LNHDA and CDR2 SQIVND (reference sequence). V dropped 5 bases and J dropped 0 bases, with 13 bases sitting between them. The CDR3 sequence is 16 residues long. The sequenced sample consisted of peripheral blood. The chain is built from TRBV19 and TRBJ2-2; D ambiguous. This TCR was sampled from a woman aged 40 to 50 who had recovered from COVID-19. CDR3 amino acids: CASSASQASNTGELFF. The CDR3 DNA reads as TGTGCCAGTAGTGCCAGCCAGGCGTCGAACACCGGGGAGCTGTTTTTT.